This TCR beta chain was captured by sequencing in a study of control samples from healthy donors and cancer patients. Profiled with immunoSEQ multiplex PCR; TCRdb holds only in-frame clones, not every one. The listing contains about 210,000 clones. The specimen was blood. This clonotype was obtained from a woman aged 25-40 years in good health.

CDR3 region: CASSLTSGGVPWETQYF. The CDR3 bases are TGTGCCAGCAGTTTAACTAGCGGGGGGGTTCCGTGGGAGACCCAGTACTTC. The chain recombines TRBV27 with TRBJ2-5, with 13 positions matching TRBD2. Looked up from germline, CDR1 is MNHEY and CDR2 is SMNVEV (reference sequence). The length of the CDR3 is 17 residues. V lost 2 bases to trimming and J lost 5 bases; unmatched junction nucleotides: 8.